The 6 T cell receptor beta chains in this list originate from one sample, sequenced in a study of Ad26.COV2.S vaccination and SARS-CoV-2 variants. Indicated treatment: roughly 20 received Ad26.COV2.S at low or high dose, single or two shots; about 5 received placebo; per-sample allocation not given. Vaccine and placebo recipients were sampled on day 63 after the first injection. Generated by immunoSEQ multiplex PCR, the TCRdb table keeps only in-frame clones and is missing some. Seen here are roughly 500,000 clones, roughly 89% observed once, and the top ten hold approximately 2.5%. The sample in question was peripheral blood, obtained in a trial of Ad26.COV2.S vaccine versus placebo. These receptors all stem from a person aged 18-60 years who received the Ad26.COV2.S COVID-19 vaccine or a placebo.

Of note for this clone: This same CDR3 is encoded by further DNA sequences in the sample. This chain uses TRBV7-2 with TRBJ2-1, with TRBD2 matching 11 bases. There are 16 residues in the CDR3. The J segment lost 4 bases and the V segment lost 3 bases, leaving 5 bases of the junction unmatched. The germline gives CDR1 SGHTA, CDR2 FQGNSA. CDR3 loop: CASSFSGTSGYNEQFF. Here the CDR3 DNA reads TGTGCCAGCAGCTTTTCAGGGACTAGCGGTTACAATGAGCAGTTCTTC.

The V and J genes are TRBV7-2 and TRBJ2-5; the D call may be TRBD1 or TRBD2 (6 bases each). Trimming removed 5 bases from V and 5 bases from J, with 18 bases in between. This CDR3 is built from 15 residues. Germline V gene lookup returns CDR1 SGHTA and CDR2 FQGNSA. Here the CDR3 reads CASSGQGTPEETQYF. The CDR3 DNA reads TGTGCCAGCAGCGGCCAGGGGACTCCGGAGGAGACCCAGTACTTC.

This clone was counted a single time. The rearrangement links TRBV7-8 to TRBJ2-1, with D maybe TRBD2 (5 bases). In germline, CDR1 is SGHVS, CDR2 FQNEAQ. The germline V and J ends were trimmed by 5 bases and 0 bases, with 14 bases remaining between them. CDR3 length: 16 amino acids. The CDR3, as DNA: TGTGCCAGCAGCACATCTAGCTGGAGCTCCTACAATGAGCAGTTCTTC. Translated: CASSTSSWSSYNEQFF.

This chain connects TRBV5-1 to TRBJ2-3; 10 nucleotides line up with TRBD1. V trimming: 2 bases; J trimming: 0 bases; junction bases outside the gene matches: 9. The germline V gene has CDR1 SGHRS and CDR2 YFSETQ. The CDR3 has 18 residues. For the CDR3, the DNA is TGCGCCAGCAGCTTACGAGGGGACAGGGGCCGGAGCACAGATACGCAGTATTTT. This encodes CASSLRGDRGRSTDTQYF.

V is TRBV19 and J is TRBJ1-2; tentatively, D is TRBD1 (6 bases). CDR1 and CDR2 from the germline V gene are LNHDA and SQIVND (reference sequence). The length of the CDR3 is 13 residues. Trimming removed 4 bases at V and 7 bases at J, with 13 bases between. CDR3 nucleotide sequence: TGTGCCAGTAGTAATCAGGGGCCCAGTGGCTACACCTTC. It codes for CASSNQGPSGYTF.

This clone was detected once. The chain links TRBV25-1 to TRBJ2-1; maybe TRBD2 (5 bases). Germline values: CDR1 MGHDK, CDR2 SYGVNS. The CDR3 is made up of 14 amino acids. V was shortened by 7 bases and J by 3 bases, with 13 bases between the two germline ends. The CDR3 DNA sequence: TGTGCCAGCACCTTAGGAGCGGTCTACAATGAGCAGTTCTTC. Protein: CASTLGAVYNEQFF.